This T cell receptor (beta chain) was profiled in a study of cytomegalovirus exposure and HLA in healthy donors. Study outcomes and limitations: Both high specificity and high sensitivity reportedly marked the classifier's diagnosis of cytomegalovirus status. Researchers had no immune exposure information except CMV serostatus available. Being productive about 90% or about 30% of the time was typical of most TCR beta V segments in an earlier analysis.

Donors sampled were nominally healthy, though unrecorded immune exposures were likely. It was with 60 Vbeta and 13 Jbeta primers that the PCR ran. Produced via immunoSEQ multiplex PCR; TCRdb's table is partial and in-frame only. The data show under 200,000 clones, 75% to 85% seen once. The CDR3 is made up of 16 amino acids. Trimming took 4 bases from V and 2 from J; bases not matched to a gene: 6. CDR1 and CDR2 (germline): LNHDA, SQIVND (reference sequence). This clone was recorded a few times. Its antigen is as yet unknown. Sequences were obtained from PBMCs. The sequence was obtained from a woman aged 45 to 65 in good health and CMV-seronegative. The chain joins TRBV19 to TRBJ2-3; TRBD2 matches at 10 bases. For the CDR3, the DNA is TGTGCCAGTAGTAACCTAGCGGGAGACTCCACAGATACGCAGTATTTT. Its translation is CASSNLAGDSTDTQYF.